Listed below are T cell receptor beta chains from one sample, sequenced in a study of cytomegalovirus exposure and HLA in healthy donors. TCRdb's table, derived via immunoSEQ multiplex PCR, lists solely in-frame clones and lacks some. The repertoire holds some 130,000 clones, with approximately 71% as singletons. Sequenced: PBMCs. These receptors originate from a woman aged 55-70 years in good health and CMV-seronegative. Both conserved end residues are part of each CDR3. Each record gives: D gene, clone size, V gene, J gene, CDR3 DNA, CDR3 protein. A D gene is named only where the DNA matches it firmly. Where a row states a size, it is once, few, many or the class of an expanded clone; other rows omit it.

d_call: NA; clone_size: NA; v_call: TRBV28; j_call: TRBJ2-7; cdr3_nt: TGTGCCAGCATTAGACTAGGGTCCTACGAGCAGTACTTC; cdr3_aa: CASIRLGSYEQYF
d_call: TRBD1; clone_size: NA; v_call: TRBV2; j_call: TRBJ2-6; cdr3_nt: TGTGCCAGCGAGACAGGGGACTCTGCCTCTGGGGCCAACGTCCTGACTTTC; cdr3_aa: CASETGDSASGANVLTF
d_call: NA; clone_size: NA; v_call: TRBV28; j_call: TRBJ1-2; cdr3_nt: TGTGCCAGCAGCCTCACCCTGGGGCTCTATGGCTACACCTTC; cdr3_aa: CASSLTLGLYGYTF
d_call: NA; clone_size: NA; v_call: TRBV30; j_call: TRBJ1-2; cdr3_nt: TGTGCCTGCCCCGAGCTACCGGGTTTCTATGGCTACACCTTC; cdr3_aa: CACPELPGFYGYTF
d_call: TRBD2; clone_size: NA; v_call: TRBV28; j_call: TRBJ2-7; cdr3_nt: TGTGCCAGCAGTGGAACTAGCGGGGTAGCCTACGAGCAGTACTTC; cdr3_aa: CASSGTSGVAYEQYF
d_call: TRBD1; clone_size: NA; v_call: TRBV6-5; j_call: TRBJ1-3; cdr3_nt: TGTGCCAGCCGACGGGACAGATACTCTGGAAACACCATATATTTT; cdr3_aa: CASRRDRYSGNTIYF
d_call: TRBD1; clone_size: NA; v_call: TRBV29-1; j_call: TRBJ1-1; cdr3_nt: TGCAGCGTTGTCTCTCTCAGGGGGGACACTGAAGCTTTCTTT; cdr3_aa: CSVVSLRGDTEAFF
d_call: NA; clone_size: once; v_call: TRBV11-1; j_call: TRBJ2-7; cdr3_nt: TGTGCCAGCAGCTTATCCCTGGAGGGCTACGAGCAGTACTTC; cdr3_aa: CASSLSLEGYEQYF
d_call: NA; clone_size: NA; v_call: TRBV7-8; j_call: TRBJ2-7; cdr3_nt: TGTGCCAGCAGCCCGAACTCGGACTGGCATAACTACGAGCAGTACTTC; cdr3_aa: CASSPNSDWHNYEQYF
d_call: TRBD2; clone_size: NA; v_call: TRBV5-1; j_call: TRBJ2-1; cdr3_nt: TGCGCCAGCAGCTTGGAGCGGGGAGCCCTCTACAATGAGCAGTTCTTC; cdr3_aa: CASSLERGALYNEQFF
d_call: NA; clone_size: NA; v_call: TRBV7-8; j_call: TRBJ1-2; cdr3_nt: TGTGCCAGCAGCCCGGTGGGAGATGGCTACACCTTC; cdr3_aa: CASSPVGDGYTF
d_call: TRBD1; clone_size: NA; v_call: TRBV7-9; j_call: TRBJ1-1; cdr3_nt: TGTGCCAGCAGCTTTAGACAGGGCGGAACTGAAGCTTTCTTT; cdr3_aa: CASSFRQGGTEAFF
d_call: TRBD1; clone_size: NA; v_call: TRBV7-2; j_call: TRBJ2-2; cdr3_nt: TGTGCCAGCAGCTTCCACAGGGGCACCGGGGAGCTGTTTTTT; cdr3_aa: CASSFHRGTGELFF
d_call: TRBD1; clone_size: NA; v_call: TRBV30; j_call: TRBJ1-2; cdr3_nt: TGTGCCTGGAGTCTAGACAGGGGTAGCGGTGGCTACACCTTC; cdr3_aa: CAWSLDRGSGGYTF
d_call: NA; clone_size: NA; v_call: TRBV4-1; j_call: TRBJ2-1; cdr3_nt: TGCGCCAGCAGCCAACCACGGGCGGGATTTCGTGTTAATGAGCAGTTCTTC; cdr3_aa: CASSQPRAGFRVNEQFF
d_call: TRBD2; clone_size: NA; v_call: TRBV5-1; j_call: TRBJ2-3; cdr3_nt: TGCGCCAGCAGCGAGACTAGCGGGAGTTGGGCAGATACGCAGTATTTT; cdr3_aa: CASSETSGSWADTQYF
d_call: TRBD1; clone_size: few; v_call: TRBV18; j_call: TRBJ2-5; cdr3_nt: TGTGCCAGCTCACCCCGACAGGGGTACCAAGAGACCCAGTACTTC; cdr3_aa: CASSPRQGYQETQYF
d_call: TRBD2; clone_size: NA; v_call: TRBV28; j_call: TRBJ2-7; cdr3_nt: TGTGCCAGCAGCGGGCGGGGGGGGGTCTCCTACGAGCAGTACTTC; cdr3_aa: CASSGRGGVSYEQYF
d_call: NA; clone_size: NA; v_call: TRBV6-1; j_call: TRBJ1-5; cdr3_nt: TGTGCCAGCAGCACCCTTAGCCGCGGGAATCAGCCCCAGCATTTT; cdr3_aa: CASSTLSRGNQPQHF
d_call: NA; clone_size: NA; v_call: TRBV29-1; j_call: TRBJ2-7; cdr3_nt: TGCAGCGTTGAAACAGGGCGAACGCAGTACTTC; cdr3_aa: CSVETGRTQYF
d_call: NA; clone_size: NA; v_call: TRBV2; j_call: TRBJ1-1; cdr3_nt: TGTGCCAGCAGCCGCCGAGGACAGTCGAACACTGAAGCTTTCTTT; cdr3_aa: CASSRRGQSNTEAFF
d_call: TRBD1; clone_size: few; v_call: TRBV28; j_call: TRBJ2-7; cdr3_nt: TGTGCCAGCAGCCCAGGGACAGGGGGCGTTTTCTACGAGCAGTACTTC; cdr3_aa: CASSPGTGGVFYEQYF
d_call: TRBD1; clone_size: NA; v_call: TRBV7-9; j_call: TRBJ1-5; cdr3_nt: TGTTCCAGCAGCCTGACAGGGGCACCCCAGCATTTT; cdr3_aa: CSSSLTGAPQHF
d_call: NA; clone_size: NA; v_call: TRBV2; j_call: TRBJ2-5; cdr3_nt: TGTGCCAGAGACCGGGTTCGTCGGGAGACCCAGTACTTC; cdr3_aa: CARDRVRRETQYF
d_call: NA; clone_size: once; v_call: TRBV19; j_call: TRBJ1-2; cdr3_nt: TGTGCCAGTAGACGCGGGACGGTTGATCCCTATGGCTACACCTTC; cdr3_aa: CASRRGTVDPYGYTF
d_call: NA; clone_size: NA; v_call: TRBV10-1; j_call: TRBJ2-5; cdr3_nt: TGCGCCAGCTCCAGTAGCGGTCAAGAGACCCAGTACTTC; cdr3_aa: CASSSSGQETQYF
d_call: TRBD1; clone_size: NA; v_call: TRBV10-3; j_call: TRBJ1-5; cdr3_nt: TGTGCCATCAGCCCTGGGACAGCTTATAGCAATCAGCCCCAGCATTTT; cdr3_aa: CAISPGTAYSNQPQHF
d_call: NA; clone_size: NA; v_call: TRBV6-1; j_call: TRBJ1-4; cdr3_nt: TGTGCCAGCAGTGGACAGATAGCAACAACTAATGAAAAACTGTTTTTT; cdr3_aa: CASSGQIATTNEKLFF
d_call: TRBD2; clone_size: NA; v_call: TRBV9; j_call: TRBJ2-5; cdr3_nt: TGTGCCAGCAGCGTATCCCGTCTAGCGGGAGTTGGAGAGACCCAGTACTTC; cdr3_aa: CASSVSRLAGVGETQYF
d_call: TRBD2; clone_size: NA; v_call: TRBV5-6; j_call: TRBJ2-5; cdr3_nt: TGTGCCAGCAGCTTTCGGAGCGGGGGGGCTGGGGAGACCCAGTACTTC; cdr3_aa: CASSFRSGGAGETQYF
d_call: TRBD1; clone_size: NA; v_call: TRBV28; j_call: TRBJ2-7; cdr3_nt: TGTGCCAGCAGTTTTGGGCCCGGGACAGGGGCGGGGGAGCAGTACTTC; cdr3_aa: CASSFGPGTGAGEQYF
d_call: TRBD1; clone_size: NA; v_call: TRBV2; j_call: TRBJ2-7; cdr3_nt: TGTGCCAGCAGTGCATTTGGGCGGACAGGCGCGTACGAGCAGTACTTC; cdr3_aa: CASSAFGRTGAYEQYF
d_call: NA; clone_size: NA; v_call: TRBV19; j_call: TRBJ2-2; cdr3_nt: TGTGCCAGTAGTCGGGGCGGGGATGTGAACACCGGGGAGCTGTTTTTT; cdr3_aa: CASSRGGDVNTGELFF
d_call: NA; clone_size: NA; v_call: TRBV15; j_call: TRBJ2-1; cdr3_nt: TGTGCCACCAGCAGGCGGGACCCCATTAGGGGCTTAGACAATGAGCAGTTCTTC; cdr3_aa: CATSRRDPIRGLDNEQFF
d_call: NA; clone_size: NA; v_call: TRBV2; j_call: TRBJ1-3; cdr3_nt: TGTGCCAGCATCCGTGACACGCTCTCTGGAAACACCATATATTTT; cdr3_aa: CASIRDTLSGNTIYF
d_call: NA; clone_size: few; v_call: TRBV6-6; j_call: TRBJ1-3; cdr3_nt: TGTGCCAGCAGACCCGGAGTGTCTGGAAACACCATATATTTT; cdr3_aa: CASRPGVSGNTIYF
d_call: NA; clone_size: NA; v_call: TRBV9; j_call: TRBJ1-4; cdr3_nt: TGTGCCAGCAGCGTAGAGGGAGGGGAGGATGAAAAACTGTTTTTT; cdr3_aa: CASSVEGGEDEKLFF
d_call: NA; clone_size: NA; v_call: TRBV21-1; j_call: TRBJ2-7; cdr3_nt: TGTGCCAGCAGGCTGGTTAGCGGGGGGGCCCCCTACGAGCAGTACTTC; cdr3_aa: CASRLVSGGAPYEQYF
d_call: TRBD1; clone_size: NA; v_call: TRBV4-1; j_call: TRBJ2-1; cdr3_nt: TGCGCCAGCAGCCTTACCCGACAGGGTGGGGTCTACAATGAGCAGTTCTTC; cdr3_aa: CASSLTRQGGVYNEQFF
d_call: TRBD1; clone_size: NA; v_call: TRBV27; j_call: TRBJ1-2; cdr3_nt: TGTGCCAGCAGCGAGACAGGGCTTGGCTACACCTTC; cdr3_aa: CASSETGLGYTF
d_call: NA; clone_size: NA; v_call: TRBV4-1; j_call: TRBJ1-3; cdr3_nt: TGCGCCAGCAGCCAAGAACCGCCAGGGTGGACTGGAAACACCATATATTTT; cdr3_aa: CASSQEPPGWTGNTIYF
d_call: TRBD1; clone_size: NA; v_call: TRBV11-2; j_call: TRBJ1-2; cdr3_nt: TGTGCCAGCAGCCCAGGACAGGCCATTTATGGCTACACCTTC; cdr3_aa: CASSPGQAIYGYTF
d_call: NA; clone_size: NA; v_call: TRBV20-1; j_call: TRBJ2-7; cdr3_nt: TGCAGTGCTAGACGGGATGGGCAGTACTTC; cdr3_aa: CSARRDGQYF
d_call: NA; clone_size: NA; v_call: TRBV30; j_call: TRBJ1-4; cdr3_nt: TGTGCCTGGAGTTACCCCCGTCGGGAAAAACTGTTTTTT; cdr3_aa: CAWSYPRREKLFF
d_call: TRBD1; clone_size: NA; v_call: TRBV11-2; j_call: TRBJ1-3; cdr3_nt: TGTGCCAGCAGCTTAACAGGGACAGCTGGAAACACCATATATTTT; cdr3_aa: CASSLTGTAGNTIYF
d_call: TRBD1; clone_size: NA; v_call: TRBV19; j_call: TRBJ2-7; cdr3_nt: TGTGCCAGTAGTACTCGACAGGGCTACGAGCAGTACTTC; cdr3_aa: CASSTRQGYEQYF
d_call: TRBD2; clone_size: once; v_call: TRBV9; j_call: TRBJ2-1; cdr3_nt: TGTGCCAGCAGCGTAGTAGGGAGGGCGGGGTTCTACAATGAGCAGTTCTTC; cdr3_aa: CASSVVGRAGFYNEQFF
d_call: TRBD1; clone_size: NA; v_call: TRBV27; j_call: TRBJ1-2; cdr3_nt: TGTGCCAGCAGTCTCGGACAGGAGGGCTATGGCTACACCTTC; cdr3_aa: CASSLGQEGYGYTF
d_call: NA; clone_size: NA; v_call: TRBV27; j_call: TRBJ2-3; cdr3_nt: TGTGCCAGCAGTTTAGGTACTAGTTTTACAGATACGCAGTATTTT; cdr3_aa: CASSLGTSFTDTQYF
d_call: TRBD1; clone_size: NA; v_call: TRBV5-1; j_call: TRBJ1-5; cdr3_nt: TGCGCCAGCAGCCCGGACAGGGGGACGCAGCCCCAGCATTTT; cdr3_aa: CASSPDRGTQPQHF